Following are 24 T cell receptor beta chains from one sample sequenced in a study of CD8 T cells in Susac syndrome. RNA amounts of about 0.5 to 1 ug underwent reverse transcription with random hexamers. TCRdb itself ran the immunoSEQ multiplex PCR reads through MiXCR, one entry per CDR3 protein. Of 100,000 to 150,000 distinct CDR3 sequences in the sample, around 94% were seen once. Sequencing used CD4+ T cells from PBMCs. The receptors here all came from a human donor with multiple sclerosis.

V and J are TRBV29-1 and TRBJ1-5; weak D call: TRBD1 (5 bases). The V end was cut by 6 bases, the J end by 3 bases, with 9 bases between. Germline V gene data show CDR1 as SQVTM and CDR2 as ANQGSEA. There are 12 residues in the CDR3. CDR3 sequence (DNA): TGCAGCGTGGGAGGGGTCAATCAGCCCCAGCATTTT. This codes for CSVGGVNQPQHF.

The chain combines TRBV5-6 with TRBJ2-3; 12 bases map to TRBD2. The V gene end was trimmed by 1 base and the J gene end by 6 bases; junction bases not matched to a gene: 6. CDR1 SGHDT and CDR2 YYEEEE come from the germline V gene. This CDR3 region has 16 residues. CDR3 amino acids: CASSLRLAGAFDTQYF. As DNA, the CDR3 is TGTGCCAGCAGCTTGAGACTAGCGGGAGCCTTTGATACGCAGTATTTT.

DNA of the CDR3: TGTGCCTGGAGTGTACCGGGCTCTGGAAACACCATATATTTT. Translated, it gives CAWSVPGSGNTIYF. J is TRBJ1-3 and V is TRBV30; D remains ambiguous. The CDR3 is 14 residues long. CDR1 is GTSNPN and CDR2 is SVGIG in the germline V gene (reference sequence). V lost 0 bases to trimming and J lost 0 bases, with 6 bases between them. The whole variable domain, remainder taken from reference TRBV30 and TRBJ1-3, is SQTIHQWPATLVQPVGSPLSLECTVEGTSNPNLYWYRQAAGRGLQLLFYSVGIGQISSEVPQNLSASRPQDRQFILSSKKLLLSDSGFYLCAWSVPGSGNTIYFGEGSWLTVV.

This clonotype appeared a single time. The chain recombines TRBV24-1 with TRBJ2-3, with a weak D call TRBD1 (6 bases). The CDR3 consists of 15 residues. Germline CDR1 KGHDR, CDR2 SFDVKD. Trimming took 4 bases from V and 3 from J, leaving 13 bases between them. CDR3 in DNA: TGTGCCACCAGTGACCGTGCAGGGACAACAGATACGCAGTATTTT. This sequence encodes CATSDRAGTTDTQYF.

The J gene is TRBJ1-1, the V gene TRBV6-5, with D maybe TRBD1 (6 bases). Germline assignment: CDR1 MNHEY and CDR2 SVGAGI. With 2 bases removed from V and 1 base from J, the gap between germline ends came to 8 bases. The CDR3 totals 14 residues. The CDR3 protein is CASSYRGKNTEAFF. CDR3 nucleotide sequence: TGTGCCAGCAGTTACAGGGGGAAGAACACTGAAGCTTTCTTT.

The genes are TRBV27 and TRBJ1-3; D is undetermined. V lost 1 base, J lost 4 bases, and 14 bases lay in between. Germline V gene sequence: CDR1 MNHEY, CDR2 SMNVEV (reference sequence). The CDR3 runs 16 residues. CDR3 sequence: CASSLYPGSAGNTIYF. CDR3 coding DNA: TGTGCCAGCAGTTTATACCCGGGTAGCGCCGGAAACACCATATATTTT.

This chain connects TRBV25-1 to TRBJ1-1; D unclear. CDR1 is MGHDK, CDR2 SYGVNS, per germline. Trimming took 4 bases from V and 8 from J, leaving 11 bases between them. This CDR3 has 12 residues. CDR3 bases: TGTGCCAGCAGTGTAACATCGGACGAAGCTTTCTTT. Translation: CASSVTSDEAFF.

The CDR3 loop is CASSQAAGVGAFF. CDR3 sequence (DNA): TGTGCCAGCAGCCAAGCCGCCGGGGTAGGGGCTTTCTTT. This chain links TRBV7-3 with TRBJ1-1; the D is unclear. The CDR3 extends over 13 amino acids. Trimming took 5 bases from V and 11 from J, leaving 18 bases between them. The V gene's germline CDR1 is SGHTA and CDR2 FQGTGA.

The chain carries TRBV5-6 and TRBJ1-2; the match to TRBD1 covers 7 bases. V shed 4 bases and J 3 bases; nucleotides not matched to a gene: 15. Germline CDR1 SGHDT, CDR2 YYEEEE. The CDR3 runs to 17 residues. The CDR3 region is CASSQNPGTATYYGYTF. For the CDR3, the DNA is TGTGCCAGCAGCCAGAACCCCGGGACAGCAACCTACTATGGCTACACCTTC.

CDR3 residues: CASSIGGSGANVLTF. For the CDR3, the DNA is TGTGCCAGTAGTATTGGGGGCTCTGGGGCCAACGTCCTGACTTTC. The chain employs TRBV19 and TRBJ2-6; D is perhaps TRBD1 or TRBD2 (5 bases each). V gave up 3 bases and J gave up 0 bases, with 6 bases separating them. This CDR3 is 15 amino acids long. The germline V gene encodes CDR1 LNHDA and CDR2 SQIVND (reference sequence).

This sequence joins TRBV18 and TRBJ1-1; weak D call: TRBD1 (6 bases). The V end was cut by 3 bases, the J end by 3 bases, with 8 bases between. The length of the CDR3 is 13 residues. Germline V gene lookup returns CDR1 KGHSH and CDR2 LQKENI. The CDR3 region is CASSPRQDTEAFF. The CDR3 nucleotides read TGTGCCAGCTCACCTCGACAGGACACTGAAGCTTTCTTT.

The chain has TRBV30 and TRBJ2-6; D is ambiguous. V lost 3 bases to trimming and J lost 6 bases, with 9 bases between them. The CDR3 consists of 13 residues. CDR1 GTSNPN and CDR2 SVGIG come from the germline V gene (reference sequence). CDR3 in DNA: TGTGCCTGGAGAAGAATGGTGGCCAACGTCCTGACTTTC. This encodes CAWRRMVANVLTF.

This chain joins TRBV9 and TRBJ1-2; D unclear. The germline CDR1 and CDR2 sequences are SGDLS and YYNGEE. V lost 0 bases and J 8 bases, leaving 17 bases between the germline ends. This CDR3 region has 15 residues. The CDR3 DNA follows: TGTGCCAGCAGCGTAGTTCCGGGGAGGTCTGGGGGCTACACCTTC. It codes for CASSVVPGRSGGYTF.

The chain carries TRBV18 and TRBJ1-1, with TRBD1 identical over 10 bases. This CDR3 has 15 amino acids. V lost 2 bases, J lost 3 bases, and 3 bases stayed unmatched. CDR1 and CDR2 (germline): KGHSH, LQKENI. The CDR3 loop reads CASSPRDRGDTEAFF. The CDR3 DNA reads as TGTGCCAGCTCACCAAGGGACAGGGGTGACACTGAAGCTTTCTTT.

The chain combines TRBV7-2 with TRBJ1-2, with D maybe TRBD1 (5 bases). The CDR3 totals 12 residues. Deletions cut 3 bases from V and 8 bases from J, with 10 bases between. CDR1 SGHTA and CDR2 FQGNSA come from the germline V gene. The CDR3 sequence is CASSFEGRGYTF. The CDR3 DNA follows: TGTGCCAGCAGCTTTGAGGGACGAGGCTACACCTTC.

This chain connects TRBV4-2 to TRBJ1-6; no clear D. Germline V gene data show CDR1 as LGHNA and CDR2 as YNFKEQ. This CDR3 is built from 14 residues. V was cut by 0 bases and J by 7 bases, with 7 bases left in between. In DNA form, the CDR3 reads TGTGCCAGCAGCCAAGAGGGTATGAATTCACCCCTCCACTTT. This translates into CASSQEGMNSPLHF.

The J gene is TRBJ2-4, the V gene TRBV15, with 7 bases that match TRBD2. CDR3 size: 15 residues. Trimming took 5 bases from V and 2 from J; bases not matched to a gene: 6. The V gene's germline CDR1 is LNHNV and CDR2 YYDKDF (reference sequence). CDR3 DNA: TGTGCCACCAGCGGGGGGGTCGGAACCAAAAACATTCAGTACTTC. Translation gives CATSGGVGTKNIQYF.

Only one count was recorded for this clonotype. The rearrangement uses TRBV10-3 and TRBJ2-5, with 12 bases lining up with TRBD1. The V segment lost 4 bases and the J segment 5 bases; nucleotides outside the gene matches: 8. The CDR3 is 16 amino acids. Per the germline V gene, CDR1 is ENHRY and CDR2 is SYGVKD. CDR3 nucleotide sequence: TGTGCCATCAGTGCAGCCGGGACAGGGGGCGGCGAGACCCAGTACTTC. It encodes CAISAAGTGGGETQYF.

V is TRBV10-1 and J is TRBJ2-1, with 10 positions matching TRBD2. Trimming at V came to 4 bases and at J to 4 bases, leaving 1 base not matched to a gene. The CDR3 is made up of 14 amino acids. CDR1 is WNHNN, CDR2 SYGVQD, per germline (reference sequence). In DNA, the CDR3 is TGCGCCAGCAGTGGGACTAGCGGATACAATGAGCAGTTCTTC. It specifies CASSGTSGYNEQFF.

The rearrangement uses TRBV5-4 and TRBJ2-5, with a possible D match to TRBD2 (6 bases). Between the trimmed V and J ends, which lost 4 bases and 5 bases, there was a span of 18 bases. CDR3 size: 15 residues. Germline V lookup: CDR1 SGHNT, CDR2 YYREEE (reference sequence). CDR3 sequence (DNA): TGTGCCAGCAGCGGGACTGTCCCCACGAGGGAGACCCAGTACTTC. This sequence encodes CASSGTVPTRETQYF.

This chain joins TRBV20-1 and TRBJ2-7; a weak D match, TRBD1 (6 bases). V shed 4 bases and J shed 2 bases, with 21 bases lying between them. This CDR3 has 16 residues. The germline gives CDR1 DFQATT, CDR2 SNEGSKA (reference sequence). The CDR3 coding sequence is TGCAGTGCTACCCTGGTTGAGGGACACTCTACCTACGAGCAGTACTTC. As protein: CSATLVEGHSTYEQYF.

In its sample, this clonotype was seen once. V and J are TRBV7-2 and TRBJ2-1; D unclear. The CDR3 consists of 11 residues. Trimming removed 5 bases from V and 8 bases from J, with 7 bases in between. The germline gives CDR1 SGHTA, CDR2 FQGNSA. The CDR3 region has the DNA TGTGCCAGCAGCCGTGGGCATGAGCAGTTCTTC. It specifies CASSRGHEQFF.

The chain is built from TRBV12-3 or TRBV12-4 and TRBJ1-1; unclear D gene. This CDR3 is built from 13 residues. Trimming removed 8 bases from V and 1 base from J, with 11 bases in between. Here the CDR3 DNA reads TGTGCCAGCGGATTTTTCTCGAACACTGAAGCTTTCTTT. Its translation is CASGFFSNTEAFF.

This chain links TRBV2 with TRBJ2-5; TRBD2 agrees at 12 bases. CDR1 and CDR2 from the germline V gene are SNHLY and FYNNEI. V shed 3 bases, J shed 5 bases, and the junction held 7 bases outside the gene matches. This CDR3 region has 16 residues. CDR3 region: CASSEAGLAGLETQYF. CDR3 nucleotide sequence: TGTGCCAGCAGTGAGGCGGGACTAGCGGGTTTGGAGACCCAGTACTTC. Complete variable domain (other parts from reference TRBV2 and TRBJ2-5): EPEVTQTPSHQVTQMGQEVILRCVPISNHLYFYWYRQILGQKVEFLVSFYNNEISEKSEIFDDQFSVERPDGSNFTLKIRSTKLEDSAMYFCASSEAGLAGLETQYFGPGTRLLVL.